This T cell receptor (beta chain) was sequenced in a study of blood T cell repertoires in COVID-19. Method: immunoSEQ multiplex PCR; TCRdb's copy keeps in-frame clones and lacks some. The data show over 50,000 clones, roughly 86% seen once. CDR3 length: 16 amino acids. The V gene's germline CDR1 is MNHEY and CDR2 SVGEGT. V lost 2 bases and J lost 1, with 12 bases in between. The sequenced sample consisted of peripheral blood. The receptor comes from a man in his fifties or sixties with acute or convalescent COVID-19. This chain uses TRBV6-2 or TRBV6-3 with TRBJ1-5, with D perhaps TRBD1 (5 bases). CDR3 in amino acids: CASSYSGGTSNQPQHF. The CDR3, as DNA: TGTGCCAGCAGTTACAGCGGGGGGACCAGCAATCAGCCCCAGCATTTT.